The 3 T cell receptor beta chains presented below share a single source sample, sequenced in a study of relationships among human T cell subsets. From mRNA, alpha and beta CDR3 regions were amplified using semiquantitative ARM-PCR. In ARM-PCR, communal superprimers followed tagged nested gene-specific primers for exponential amplification. MiXCR was run by TCRdb on the multiplex PCR reads, yielding one entry per CDR3 protein. The sample holds approximately 15,000 distinct CDR3 sequences, 50% to 75% seen once. Regulatory T cells were selected from positively selected CD4+ cells using anti-CD25 beads. The sample consisted of Tregs sorted from blood. The receptors shown here come from a man between 35 and 55 years old in good health.

This clonotype showed up just a few times. The DNA of the CDR3 is TGTGCCAGCAGCTTGGGCGCCACCGATTATGGGGAGACCCAGTACTTC. Its translation is CASSLGATDYGETQYF. The chain links TRBV11-2 to TRBJ2-5; no clear D gene. The germline V gene has CDR1 SGHAT and CDR2 FQNNGV. CDR3 length: 16 amino acids. The V end was cut by 3 bases, the J end by 5 bases, with 19 bases between.

The chain is built from TRBV2 and TRBJ2-1; tentative D call: TRBD1 (6 bases). V shed 7 bases and J shed 4 bases, with 11 bases lying between them. Germline values: CDR1 SNHLY, CDR2 FYNNEI. The CDR3 is 13 residues long. The CDR3 DNA follows: TGTGCCAGCAACCTTGGACAGTACAATGAGCAGTTCTTC. This gives the protein CASNLGQYNEQFF.

This clonotype occurred a few times. V is TRBV29-1 and J is TRBJ2-1; 10 positions agree with TRBD2. The CDR3 extends over 15 amino acids. The junction had 8 bases not matched to a gene; V was cut back by 6 bases and J by 3 bases. The germline gives CDR1 SQVTM, CDR2 ANQGSEA. The chain's CDR3 is CSVPKTSGFYNEQFF. Written as DNA, the CDR3 is TGCAGCGTCCCCAAGACTAGCGGGTTCTACAATGAGCAGTTCTTC.